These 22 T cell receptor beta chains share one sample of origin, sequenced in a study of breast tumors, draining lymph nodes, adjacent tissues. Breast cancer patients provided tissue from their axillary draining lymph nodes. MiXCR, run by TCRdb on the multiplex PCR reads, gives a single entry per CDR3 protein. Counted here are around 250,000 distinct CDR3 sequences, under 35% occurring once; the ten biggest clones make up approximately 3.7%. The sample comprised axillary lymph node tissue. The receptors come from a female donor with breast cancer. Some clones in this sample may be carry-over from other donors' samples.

CDR3 region: CASSPTLIRGGGDYEQYF. CDR3 bases: TGTGCCAGCAGTCCGACCCTTATTAGGGGTGGCGGAGATTACGAGCAGTACTTC. This chain joins TRBV6-5 and TRBJ2-7; D possibly corresponds to TRBD1 (5 bases). V lost 5 bases, J lost 4 bases, and 27 bases lay in between. The CDR3 sequence is 18 residues long. CDR1 is MNHEY, CDR2 SVGAGI, per germline.

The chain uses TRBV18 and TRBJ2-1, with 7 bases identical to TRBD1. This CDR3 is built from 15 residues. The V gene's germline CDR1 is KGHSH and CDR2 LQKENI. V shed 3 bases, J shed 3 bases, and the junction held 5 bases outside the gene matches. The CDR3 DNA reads TGTGCCAGCTCACCGACAGGGTTAAACTACAATGAGCAGTTCTTC. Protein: CASSPTGLNYNEQFF.

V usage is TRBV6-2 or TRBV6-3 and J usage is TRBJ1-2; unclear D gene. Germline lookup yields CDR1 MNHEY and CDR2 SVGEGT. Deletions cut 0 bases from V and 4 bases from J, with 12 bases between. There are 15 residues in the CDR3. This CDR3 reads CASSYSFPGRYGYTF. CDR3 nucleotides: TGTGCCAGCAGTTACTCGTTCCCGGGCCGCTATGGCTACACCTTC.

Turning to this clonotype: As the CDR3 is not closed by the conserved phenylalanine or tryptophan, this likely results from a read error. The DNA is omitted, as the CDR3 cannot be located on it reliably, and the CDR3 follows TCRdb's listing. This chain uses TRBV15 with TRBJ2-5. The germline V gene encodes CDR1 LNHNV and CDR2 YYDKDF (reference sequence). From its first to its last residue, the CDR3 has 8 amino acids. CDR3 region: CATSRDIA.

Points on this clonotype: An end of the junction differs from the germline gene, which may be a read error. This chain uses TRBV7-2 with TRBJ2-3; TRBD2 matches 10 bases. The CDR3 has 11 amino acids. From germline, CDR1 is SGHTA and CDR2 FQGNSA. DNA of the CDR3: TGTGCCAGCAGCCTAGCGGGGGCGCAGTATTTT. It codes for CASSLAGAQYF.

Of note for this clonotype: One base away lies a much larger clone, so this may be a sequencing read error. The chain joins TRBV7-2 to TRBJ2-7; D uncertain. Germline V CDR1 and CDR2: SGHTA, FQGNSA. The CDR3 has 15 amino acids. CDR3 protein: CASSSSRVESYEQHF. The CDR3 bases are TGTGCCAGCAGCTCATCCCGGGTGGAATCCTACGAGCAGCACTTC.

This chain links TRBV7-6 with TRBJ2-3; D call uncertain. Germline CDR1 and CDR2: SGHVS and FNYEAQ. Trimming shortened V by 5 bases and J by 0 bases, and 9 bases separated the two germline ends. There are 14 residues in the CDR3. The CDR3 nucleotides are TGTGCCAGCAGCAGGGCTCCTAGCACAGATACGCAGTATTTT. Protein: CASSRAPSTDTQYF.

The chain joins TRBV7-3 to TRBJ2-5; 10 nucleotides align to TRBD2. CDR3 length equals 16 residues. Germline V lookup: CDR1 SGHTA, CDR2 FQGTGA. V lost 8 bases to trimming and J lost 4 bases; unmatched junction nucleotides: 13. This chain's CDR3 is CASGIAGGRLGETQYF. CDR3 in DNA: TGTGCCAGCGGAATAGCGGGGGGTAGGTTAGGAGAGACCCAGTACTTC.

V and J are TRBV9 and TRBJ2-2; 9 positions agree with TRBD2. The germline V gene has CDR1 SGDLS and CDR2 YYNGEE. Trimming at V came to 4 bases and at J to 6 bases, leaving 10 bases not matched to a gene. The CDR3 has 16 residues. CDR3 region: CASSPQTSGEAGELFF. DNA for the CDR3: TGTGCCAGCAGCCCCCAGACTAGCGGAGAAGCCGGGGAGCTGTTTTTT. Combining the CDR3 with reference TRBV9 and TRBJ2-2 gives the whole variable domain DSGVTQTPKHLITATGQRVTLRCSPRSGDLSVYWYQQSLDQGLQFLIQYYNGEERAKGNILERFSAQQFPDLHSELNLSSLELGDSALYFCASSPQTSGEAGELFFGEGSRLTVL.

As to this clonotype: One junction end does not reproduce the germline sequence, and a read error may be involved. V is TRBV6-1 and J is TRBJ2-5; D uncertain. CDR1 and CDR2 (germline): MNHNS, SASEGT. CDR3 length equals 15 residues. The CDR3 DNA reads TGTGCCAGCAGTCAAGCGATGGGTGTGCAAGAGACCCAGTACTTC. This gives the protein CASSQAMGVQETQYF.

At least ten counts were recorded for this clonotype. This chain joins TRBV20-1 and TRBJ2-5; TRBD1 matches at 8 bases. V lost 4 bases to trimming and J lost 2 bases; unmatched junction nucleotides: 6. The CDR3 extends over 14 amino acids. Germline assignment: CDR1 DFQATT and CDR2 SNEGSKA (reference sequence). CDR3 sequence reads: CSATDRVGQETQYF. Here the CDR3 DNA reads TGCAGTGCTACGGACAGGGTAGGGCAAGAGACCCAGTACTTC.

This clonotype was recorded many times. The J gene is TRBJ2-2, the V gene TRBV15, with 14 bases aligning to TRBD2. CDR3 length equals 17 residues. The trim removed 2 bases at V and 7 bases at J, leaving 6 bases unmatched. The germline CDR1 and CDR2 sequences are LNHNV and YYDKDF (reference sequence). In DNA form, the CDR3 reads TGTGCCACCAGCAGACCGGGACTAGCGGGAGTGGACGGGGAGCTGTTTTTT. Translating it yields CATSRPGLAGVDGELFF.

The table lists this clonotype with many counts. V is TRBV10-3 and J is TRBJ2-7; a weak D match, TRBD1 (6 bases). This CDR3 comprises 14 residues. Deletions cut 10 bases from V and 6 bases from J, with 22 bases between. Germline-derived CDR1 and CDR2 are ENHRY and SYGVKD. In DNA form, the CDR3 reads TGTGCCACCCATGGGGTTGGGGGCGCAGTCGAGCAGTACTTC. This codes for CATHGVGGAVEQYF.

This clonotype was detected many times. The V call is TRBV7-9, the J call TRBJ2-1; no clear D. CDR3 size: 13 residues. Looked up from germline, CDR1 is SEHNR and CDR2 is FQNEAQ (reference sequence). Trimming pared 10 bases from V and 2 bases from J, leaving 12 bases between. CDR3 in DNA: TGTGCCATCGTCGAAGAGGCCTACAATGAGCAGTTCTTC. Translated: CAIVEEAYNEQFF.

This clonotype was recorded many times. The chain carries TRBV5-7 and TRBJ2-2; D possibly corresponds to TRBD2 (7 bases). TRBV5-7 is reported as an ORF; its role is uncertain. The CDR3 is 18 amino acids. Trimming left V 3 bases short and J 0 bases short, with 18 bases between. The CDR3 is CASSYPRRGAANTGELFF. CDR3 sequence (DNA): TGTGCCAGCAGCTATCCTCGTCGGGGGGCGGCGAACACCGGGGAGCTGTTTTTT.

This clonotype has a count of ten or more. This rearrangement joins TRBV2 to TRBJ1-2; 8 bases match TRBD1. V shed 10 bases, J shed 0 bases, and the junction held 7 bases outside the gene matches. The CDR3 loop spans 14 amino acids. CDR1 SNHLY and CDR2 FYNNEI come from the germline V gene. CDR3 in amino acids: CATGQGKSNYGYTF. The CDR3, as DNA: TGTGCCACCGGACAGGGCAAATCTAACTATGGCTACACCTTC. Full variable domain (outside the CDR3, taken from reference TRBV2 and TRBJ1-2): EPEVTQTPSHQVTQMGQEVILRCVPISNHLYFYWYRQILGQKVEFLVSFYNNEISEKSEIFDDQFSVERPDGSNFTLKIRSTKLEDSAMYFCATGQGKSNYGYTFGSGTRLTVV.

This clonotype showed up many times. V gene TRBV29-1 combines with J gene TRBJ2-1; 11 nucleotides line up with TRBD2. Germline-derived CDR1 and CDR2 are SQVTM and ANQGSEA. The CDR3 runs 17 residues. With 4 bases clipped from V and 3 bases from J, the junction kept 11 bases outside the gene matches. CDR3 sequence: CSVVPRKGTSGYNEQFF. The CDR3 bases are TGCAGCGTTGTTCCGAGAAAAGGGACTAGCGGCTACAATGAGCAGTTCTTC.

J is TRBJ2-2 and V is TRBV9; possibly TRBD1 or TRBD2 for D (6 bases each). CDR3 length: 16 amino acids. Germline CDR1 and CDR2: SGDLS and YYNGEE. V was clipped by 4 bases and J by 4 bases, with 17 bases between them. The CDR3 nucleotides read TGTGCCAGCAGCAGCCGAGGGGGGTCACCCACCGGGGAGCTGTTTTTT. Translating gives CASSSRGGSPTGELFF.

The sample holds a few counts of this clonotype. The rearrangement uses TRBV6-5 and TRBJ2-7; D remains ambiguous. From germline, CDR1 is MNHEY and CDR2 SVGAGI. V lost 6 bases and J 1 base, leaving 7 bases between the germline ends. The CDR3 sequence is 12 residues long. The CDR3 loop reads CASRFGSYEQYF. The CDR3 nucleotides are TGTGCCAGCAGGTTTGGGTCCTACGAGCAGTACTTC.

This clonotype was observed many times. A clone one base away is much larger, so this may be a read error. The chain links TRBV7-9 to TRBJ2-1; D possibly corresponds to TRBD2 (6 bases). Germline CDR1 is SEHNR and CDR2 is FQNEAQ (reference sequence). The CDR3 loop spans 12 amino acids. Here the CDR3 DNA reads TGTGCCAGCAGCTGGGGACTGAATGAGCAGTCCTTC. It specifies CASSWGLNEQSF.

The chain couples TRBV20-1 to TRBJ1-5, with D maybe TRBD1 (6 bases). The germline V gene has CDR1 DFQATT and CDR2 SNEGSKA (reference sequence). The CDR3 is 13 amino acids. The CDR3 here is CSPGGASNQPQHF. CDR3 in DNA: TGCAGCCCCGGGGGCGCTAGCAATCAGCCCCAGCATTTT.

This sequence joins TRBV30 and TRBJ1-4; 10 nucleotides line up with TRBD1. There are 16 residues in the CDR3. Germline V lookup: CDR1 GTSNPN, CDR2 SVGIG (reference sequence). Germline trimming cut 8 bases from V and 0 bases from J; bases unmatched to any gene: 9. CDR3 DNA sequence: TGTGCCCGGATTTCGACAGGGGGCCCAACTAATGAAAAACTGTTTTTT. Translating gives CARISTGGPTNEKLFF.